Below, 14 T cell receptor beta chains from the same sample are listed, as sequenced in a study of blood T cell repertoires in COVID-19. Some clones are missing from TCRdb's copy, which holds only in-frame ones; the method was immunoSEQ multiplex PCR. The sample shows roughly 150,000 clones, 84% of them seen only once. Source material: PBMCs or T cells enriched from blood (not recorded which). The receptors derive from a woman under 30 who had been exposed to COVID-19.

The chain is built from TRBV7-2 and TRBJ2-7, with a tentative D call TRBD2 (5 bases). V lost 0 bases and J lost 2, with 14 bases in between. The CDR3 loop spans 16 amino acids. CDR1 is SGHTA, CDR2 FQGNSA, per germline. The CDR3 here is CASSLAAASRAYEQYF. The CDR3 nucleotides read TGTGCCAGCAGCTTAGCAGCGGCTAGTAGGGCCTACGAGCAGTACTTC.

The gene calls are TRBV7-2 and TRBJ1-3, with a tentative D call TRBD1 (6 bases). Germline V gene lookup returns CDR1 SGHTA and CDR2 FQGNSA. V was pared by 2 bases and J by 6 bases, with 11 bases between. There are 14 residues in the CDR3. The CDR3 region has the DNA TGTGCCAGCAGCTTATGGGGACATCAAAACACCATATATTTT. It codes for CASSLWGHQNTIYF.

This clone showed up just a few times. Other DNA sequences in the same sample also yield this CDR3. The chain uses TRBV30 and TRBJ1-5, with a weak D call TRBD1 (5 bases). Deletions cut 0 bases from V and 4 bases from J, with 7 bases between. The CDR3 covers 13 residues. Germline values: CDR1 GTSNPN, CDR2 SVGIG (reference sequence). CDR3 amino acids: CAWSVTGNQPQHF. As DNA, the CDR3 is TGTGCCTGGAGTGTTACAGGAAATCAGCCCCAGCATTTT. Variable domain in full (rest from reference TRBV30 and TRBJ1-5): SQTIHQWPATLVQPVGSPLSLECTVEGTSNPNLYWYRQAAGRGLQLLFYSVGIGQISSEVPQNLSASRPQDRQFILSSKKLLLSDSGFYLCAWSVTGNQPQHFGDGTRLSIL.

The table lists this clone with a few counts. This chain links TRBV2 with TRBJ1-1; TRBD1 might be the D (5 bases). This CDR3 has 18 residues. Germline V lookup: CDR1 SNHLY, CDR2 FYNNEI. The germline V and J ends were trimmed by 4 bases and 4 bases, with 25 bases remaining between them. The CDR3 sequence is CASSVEGSAGIWGTEAFF. In DNA form, the CDR3 reads TGTGCCAGCAGTGTTGAGGGGTCAGCGGGGATTTGGGGCACTGAAGCTTTCTTT. The entire variable domain, with the rest obtained from reference TRBV2 and TRBJ1-1, is as follows: EPEVTQTPSHQVTQMGQEVILRCVPISNHLYFYWYRQILGQKVEFLVSFYNNEISEKSEIFDDQFSVERPDGSNFTLKIRSTKLEDSAMYFCASSVEGSAGIWGTEAFFGQGTRLTVV.

This clone was seen only once. The V gene is TRBV18, the J gene TRBJ1-4; perhaps TRBD1 as D (5 bases). With 6 bases removed from V and 4 bases from J, the gap between germline ends came to 12 bases. The CDR3 has 14 amino acids. Germline CDR1 KGHSH, CDR2 LQKENI. CDR3 amino acids: CASSSGDGNEKLFF. The CDR3 coding sequence is TGTGCCAGCTCGAGCGGGGACGGTAATGAAAAACTGTTTTTT.

This clone has just one count. The chain uses TRBV15 and TRBJ1-1, with 10 nucleotides matching TRBD1. V lost 2 bases and J lost 3; bases outside the gene matches: 3. The CDR3 contains 15 residues. The germline gives CDR1 LNHNV, CDR2 YYDKDF (reference sequence). CDR3 DNA sequence: TGTGCCACCAGCAGACCGGACAGGGGGGACACTGAAGCTTTCTTT. Translating gives CATSRPDRGDTEAFF.

This clone was seen a few times. This chain connects TRBV6-2 or TRBV6-3 to TRBJ1-2, with D tentatively TRBD1 (6 bases). The CDR3 spans 15 residues. Germline values: CDR1 MNHEY, CDR2 SVGEGT. Trimming removed 2 bases from V and 4 bases from J, with 14 bases in between. In DNA, the CDR3 is TGTGCCAGCAGTTACACCGACAGGCCCTCCTATGGCTACACCTTC. Translating it yields CASSYTDRPSYGYTF.

This chain links TRBV4-2 with TRBJ2-2, with TRBD1 matching over 8 bases. Trimming took 1 base from V and 5 from J; bases not matched to a gene: 12. Germline V gene lookup returns CDR1 LGHNA and CDR2 YNFKEQ. CDR3 length equals 18 residues. This chain's CDR3 is CASSQGPGTGIRTGELFF. CDR3 in DNA: TGTGCCAGCAGCCAAGGCCCCGGGACAGGCATCCGGACCGGGGAGCTGTTTTTT.

The chain joins TRBV29-1 to TRBJ2-3, with TRBD2 matching over 9 bases. Germline assignment: CDR1 SQVTM and CDR2 ANQGSEA. The CDR3 covers 14 residues. The J segment lost 6 bases and the V segment lost 3 bases, leaving 7 bases of the junction unmatched. The CDR3 protein is CSVERREGPDTQYF. The CDR3 coding sequence is TGCAGCGTTGAGAGGCGGGAGGGCCCCGATACGCAGTATTTT.

The sample holds a few counts of this clone. The chain employs TRBV6-4 and TRBJ1-5, with D perhaps TRBD1 (6 bases). The CDR3 has 13 residues. Trimming stripped 5 bases from V and 4 bases from J, with 9 bases between. Germline CDR1 MRHNA, CDR2 SNTAGT. The CDR3 region is CASSTDRNQPQHF. Written as DNA, the CDR3 is TGTGCCAGCAGTACCGACAGGAATCAGCCCCAGCATTTT.

The J gene is TRBJ1-3, the V gene TRBV7-9; 7 positions agree with TRBD1. The J segment lost 0 bases and the V segment lost 6 bases, leaving 5 bases of the junction unmatched. This CDR3 has 15 amino acids. Germline CDR1 reads SEHNR; CDR2 reads FQNEAQ (reference sequence). The CDR3 region is CASSADRVSGNTIYF. CDR3 nucleotides: TGTGCCAGCAGTGCCGACAGGGTCTCTGGAAACACCATATATTTT.

The J gene is TRBJ2-7, the V gene TRBV4-1; TRBD1 is a possible D gene (6 bases). Germline V CDR1 and CDR2: MGHRA, YSYEKL. Trimming shortened V by 4 bases and J by 6 bases, and 19 bases separated the two germline ends. The CDR3 extends over 15 amino acids. CDR3 DNA sequence: TGCGCCAGCAGCCTAAGAGGCTCAGGGGATAGCGAGCAGTACTTC. It encodes CASSLRGSGDSEQYF.

The chain is built from TRBV5-1 and TRBJ1-2; D gene uncertain. In germline, CDR1 is SGHRS, CDR2 YFSETQ. This CDR3 is 15 amino acids long. Trimming left V 4 bases short and J 0 bases short, with 13 bases between. This chain's CDR3 is CASSLTPGANYGYTF. The CDR3 DNA is TGCGCCAGCAGCCTGACTCCTGGAGCTAACTATGGCTACACCTTC. The whole variable domain, filled in from reference TRBV5-1 and TRBJ1-2, reads KAGVTQTPRYLIKTRGQQVTLSCSPISGHRSVSWYQQTPGQGLQFLFEYFSETQRNKGNFPGRFSGRQFSNSRSEMNVSTLELGDSALYLCASSLTPGANYGYTFGSGTRLTVV.

This sequence joins TRBV5-6 and TRBJ2-7; 7 nucleotides agree with TRBD2. Trimming cost V 0 bases and J 5 bases; bases outside gene matches: 17. CDR3 length: 18 amino acids. CDR1 is SGHDT and CDR2 is YYEEEE in the germline V gene. The CDR3, as DNA: TGTGCCAGCAGCTTGGCCCTGAGGGGTAGCGGGCTGTCTAACGAGCAGTACTTC. Residues: CASSLALRGSGLSNEQYF.